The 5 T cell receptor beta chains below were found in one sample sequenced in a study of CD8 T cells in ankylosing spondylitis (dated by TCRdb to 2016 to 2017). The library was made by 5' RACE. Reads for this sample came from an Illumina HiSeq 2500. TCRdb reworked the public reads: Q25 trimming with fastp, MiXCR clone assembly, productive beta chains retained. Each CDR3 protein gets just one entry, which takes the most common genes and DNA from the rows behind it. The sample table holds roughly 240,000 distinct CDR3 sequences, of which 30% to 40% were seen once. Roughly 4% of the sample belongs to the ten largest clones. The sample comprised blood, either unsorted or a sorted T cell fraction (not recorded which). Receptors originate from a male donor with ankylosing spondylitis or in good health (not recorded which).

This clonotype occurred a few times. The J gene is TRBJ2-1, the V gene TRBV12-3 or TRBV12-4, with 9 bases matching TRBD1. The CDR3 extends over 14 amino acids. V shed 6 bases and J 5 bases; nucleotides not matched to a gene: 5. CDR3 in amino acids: CASSLRTGDNEQFF. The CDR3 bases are TGTGCCAGCAGCCTACGGACAGGGGACAATGAGCAGTTCTTC.

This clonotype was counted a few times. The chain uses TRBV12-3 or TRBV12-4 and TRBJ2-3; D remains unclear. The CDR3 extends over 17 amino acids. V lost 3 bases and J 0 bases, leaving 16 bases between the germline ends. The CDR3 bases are TGTGCCAGCAGTTTTTTAACGTATGTTTCTAGCACAGATACGCAGTATTTT. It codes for CASSFLTYVSSTDTQYF.

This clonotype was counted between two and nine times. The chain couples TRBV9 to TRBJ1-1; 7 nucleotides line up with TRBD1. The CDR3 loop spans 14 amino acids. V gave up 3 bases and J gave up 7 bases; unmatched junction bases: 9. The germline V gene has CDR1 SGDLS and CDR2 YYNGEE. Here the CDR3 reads CASSGGDSAIEAFF. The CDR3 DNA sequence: TGTGCCAGCAGCGGTGGGGACAGCGCTATTGAAGCTTTCTTT.

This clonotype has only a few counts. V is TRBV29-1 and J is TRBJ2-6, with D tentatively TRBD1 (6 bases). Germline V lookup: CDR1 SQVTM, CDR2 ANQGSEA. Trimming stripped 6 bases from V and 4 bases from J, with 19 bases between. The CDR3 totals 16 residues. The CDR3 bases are TGCAGCGTGGCGACAGGTATAACATGGGGGGCCAACGTCCTGACTTTC. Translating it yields CSVATGITWGANVLTF.

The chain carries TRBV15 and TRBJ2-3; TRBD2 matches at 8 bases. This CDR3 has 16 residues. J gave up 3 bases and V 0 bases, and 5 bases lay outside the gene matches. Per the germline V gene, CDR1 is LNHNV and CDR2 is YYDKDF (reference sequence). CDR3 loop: CATSRDGLASTDTQYF. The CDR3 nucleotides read TGTGCCACCAGCAGAGACGGACTAGCATCGACAGATACGCAGTATTTT.